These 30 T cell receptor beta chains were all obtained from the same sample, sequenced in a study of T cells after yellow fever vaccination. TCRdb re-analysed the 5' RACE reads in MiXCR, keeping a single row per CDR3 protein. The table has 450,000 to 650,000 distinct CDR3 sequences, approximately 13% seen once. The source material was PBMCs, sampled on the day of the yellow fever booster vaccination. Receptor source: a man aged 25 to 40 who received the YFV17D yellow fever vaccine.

CDR3 region: CASSPWDQPGGYTF. CDR3 DNA: TGTGCCAGCAGCCCCTGGGACCAACCGGGAGGCTACACCTTC. This chain connects TRBV7-2 to TRBJ1-2, with D perhaps TRBD1 (5 bases). Germline CDR1 and CDR2: SGHTA and FQGNSA. This CDR3 is 14 amino acids long. V dropped 5 bases and J dropped 8 bases, with 18 bases sitting between them.

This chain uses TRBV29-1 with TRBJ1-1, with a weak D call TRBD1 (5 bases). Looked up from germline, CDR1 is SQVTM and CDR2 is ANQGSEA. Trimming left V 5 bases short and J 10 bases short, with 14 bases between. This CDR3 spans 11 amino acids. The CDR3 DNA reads TGCAGCGTTCCCAAGGGGTGGGGAGCTTTCTTT. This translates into CSVPKGWGAFF.

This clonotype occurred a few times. For the CDR3, the DNA is TGCAGTGCTTTGGACAGAACGCAATCAAAGCCCCAGCATTTT. Its translation: CSALDRTQSKPQHF. This chain uses TRBV20-1 with TRBJ1-5, with D possibly matching TRBD1 (6 bases). Trimming took 5 bases from V and 8 from J, leaving 19 bases between them. This CDR3 is 14 amino acids long. Germline V gene sequence: CDR1 DFQATT, CDR2 SNEGSKA (reference sequence).

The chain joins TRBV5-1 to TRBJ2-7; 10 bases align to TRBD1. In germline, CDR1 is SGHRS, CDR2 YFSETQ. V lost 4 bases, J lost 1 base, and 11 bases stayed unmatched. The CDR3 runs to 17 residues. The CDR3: CASSGRDRGIMSYEQYF. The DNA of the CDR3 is TGCGCCAGCAGCGGCCGGGACAGGGGAATCATGTCCTACGAGCAGTACTTC.

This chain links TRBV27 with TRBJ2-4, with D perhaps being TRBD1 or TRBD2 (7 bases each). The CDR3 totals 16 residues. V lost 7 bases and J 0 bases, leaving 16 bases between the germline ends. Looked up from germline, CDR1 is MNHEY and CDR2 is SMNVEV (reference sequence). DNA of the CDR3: TGTGCCAGCACTATCAGGGGGGGCCTAGCCAAAAACATTCAGTACTTC. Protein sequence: CASTIRGGLAKNIQYF.

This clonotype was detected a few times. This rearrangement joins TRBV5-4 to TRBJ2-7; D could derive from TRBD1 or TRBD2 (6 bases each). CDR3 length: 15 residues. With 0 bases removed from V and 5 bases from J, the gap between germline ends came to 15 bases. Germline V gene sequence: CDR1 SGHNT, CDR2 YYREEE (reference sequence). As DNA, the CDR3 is TGTGCCAGCAGCTTGGAGGGGGGACGGCGGAACGAGCAGTACTTC. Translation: CASSLEGGRRNEQYF.

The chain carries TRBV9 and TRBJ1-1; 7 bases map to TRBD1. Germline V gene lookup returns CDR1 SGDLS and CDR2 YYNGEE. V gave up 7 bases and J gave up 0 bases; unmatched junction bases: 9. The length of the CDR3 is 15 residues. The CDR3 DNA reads TGTGCCAGCTCACCACCCGGGACAGTGAACACTGAAGCTTTCTTT. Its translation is CASSPPGTVNTEAFF. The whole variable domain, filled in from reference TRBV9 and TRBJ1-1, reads DSGVTQTPKHLITATGQRVTLRCSPRSGDLSVYWYQQSLDQGLQFLIQYYNGEERAKGNILERFSAQQFPDLHSELNLSSLELGDSALYFCASSPPGTVNTEAFFGQGTRLTVV.

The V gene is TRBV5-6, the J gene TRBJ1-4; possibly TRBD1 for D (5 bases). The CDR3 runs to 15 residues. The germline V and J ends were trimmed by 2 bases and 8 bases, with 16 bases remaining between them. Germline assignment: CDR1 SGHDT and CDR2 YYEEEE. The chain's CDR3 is CASSLSLSTEEKLFF. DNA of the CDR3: TGTGCCAGCAGCTTATCTTTGTCGACAGAAGAAAAACTGTTTTTT.

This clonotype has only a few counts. CDR3 bases: TGCGCCAGCAGCTCTGGCGCTAGCTGGCCCCCCTACGAGCAGTACTTC. Translating gives CASSSGASWPPYEQYF. The chain joins TRBV5-1 to TRBJ2-7; tentative D call: TRBD2 (5 bases). CDR1 and CDR2 from the germline V gene are SGHRS and YFSETQ. V shed 3 bases and J shed 2 bases, with 18 bases lying between them. This CDR3 contains 16 residues.

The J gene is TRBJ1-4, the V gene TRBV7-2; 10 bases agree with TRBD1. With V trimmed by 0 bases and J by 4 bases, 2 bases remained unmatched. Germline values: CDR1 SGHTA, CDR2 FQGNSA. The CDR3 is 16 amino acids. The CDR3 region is CASSLAGTGVNEKLFF. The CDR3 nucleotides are TGTGCCAGCAGCTTAGCGGGGACAGGGGTTAATGAAAAACTGTTTTTT. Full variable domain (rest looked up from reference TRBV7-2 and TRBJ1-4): GAGVSQSPSNKVTEKGKDVELRCDPISGHTALYWYRQSLGQGLEFLIYFQGNSAPDKSGLPSDRFSAERTGGSVSTLTIQRTQQEDSAVYLCASSLAGTGVNEKLFFGSGTQLSVL.

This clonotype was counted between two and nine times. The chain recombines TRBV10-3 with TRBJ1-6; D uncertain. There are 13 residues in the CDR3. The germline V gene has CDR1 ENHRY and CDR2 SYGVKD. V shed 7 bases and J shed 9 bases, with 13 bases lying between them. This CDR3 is CAINSQSTSPLHF. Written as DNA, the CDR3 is TGTGCCATCAACTCCCAGAGCACTTCACCCCTCCACTTT.

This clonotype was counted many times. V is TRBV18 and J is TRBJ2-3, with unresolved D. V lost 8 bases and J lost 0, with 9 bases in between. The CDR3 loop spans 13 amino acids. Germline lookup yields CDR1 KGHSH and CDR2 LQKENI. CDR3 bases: TGTGCCAGCAGCCCCCTGAGCACAGATACGCAGTATTTT. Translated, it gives CASSPLSTDTQYF.

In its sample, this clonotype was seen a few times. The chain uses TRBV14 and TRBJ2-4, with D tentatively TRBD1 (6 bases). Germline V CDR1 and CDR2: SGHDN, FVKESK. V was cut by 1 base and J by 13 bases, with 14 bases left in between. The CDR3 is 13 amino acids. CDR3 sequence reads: CASSQVQGAAQYF. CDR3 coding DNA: TGTGCCAGCAGCCAAGTACAGGGAGCGGCCCAGTACTTC.

The chain's CDR3 is CASSPMSGIRDNEQFF. The DNA for the CDR3 is TGTGCCAGCAGCCCAATGTCCGGTATTCGGGACAATGAGCAGTTCTTC. The chain combines TRBV3-1 with TRBJ2-1; the D is unclear. Trimming took off 4 bases at V and 5 bases at J, with 18 bases between the two ends. CDR3 size: 16 residues. In germline, CDR1 is LGHDT, CDR2 YNNKEL (reference sequence).

CDR3 sequence: CASSALVAGNEQFF. The CDR3 region has the DNA TGTGCCAGCAGTGCGTTAGTGGCAGGCAATGAGCAGTTCTTC. The V call is TRBV2, the J call TRBJ2-1, with no clear D. Germline loops: CDR1 SNHLY, CDR2 FYNNEI. This CDR3 comprises 14 residues. V was shortened by 4 bases and J by 6 bases, with 13 bases between the two germline ends.

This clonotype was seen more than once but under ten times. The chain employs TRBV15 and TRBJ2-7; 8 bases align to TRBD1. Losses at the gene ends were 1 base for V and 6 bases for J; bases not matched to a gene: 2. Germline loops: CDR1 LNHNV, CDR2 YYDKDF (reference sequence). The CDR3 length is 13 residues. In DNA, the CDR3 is TGTGCCACCAGCAGAGGACAGGGGACCGAGCAGTACTTC. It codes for CATSRGQGTEQYF.

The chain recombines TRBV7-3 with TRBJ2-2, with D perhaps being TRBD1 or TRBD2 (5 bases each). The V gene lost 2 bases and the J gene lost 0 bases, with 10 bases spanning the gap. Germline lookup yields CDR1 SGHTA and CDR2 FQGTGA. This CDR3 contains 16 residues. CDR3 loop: CASSLFGAANTGELFF. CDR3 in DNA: TGTGCCAGCAGCTTATTCGGGGCCGCGAACACCGGGGAGCTGTTTTTT.

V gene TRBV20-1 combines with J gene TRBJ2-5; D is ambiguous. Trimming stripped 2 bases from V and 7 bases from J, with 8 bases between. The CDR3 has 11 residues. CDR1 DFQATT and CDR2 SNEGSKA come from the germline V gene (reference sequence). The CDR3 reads CSARLSGTQYF. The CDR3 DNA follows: TGCAGTGCTAGATTGTCCGGGACCCAGTACTTC.

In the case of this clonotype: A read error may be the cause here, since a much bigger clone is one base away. The CDR3 reads CASSRTSGNTGELLF. The CDR3 nucleotides are TGTGCCAGCAGCCGGACTAGCGGGAACACCGGGGAGCTGCTTTTT. The J gene is TRBJ2-2, the V gene TRBV12-3 or TRBV12-4, with TRBD2 identical over 12 bases. The CDR3 runs 15 residues.

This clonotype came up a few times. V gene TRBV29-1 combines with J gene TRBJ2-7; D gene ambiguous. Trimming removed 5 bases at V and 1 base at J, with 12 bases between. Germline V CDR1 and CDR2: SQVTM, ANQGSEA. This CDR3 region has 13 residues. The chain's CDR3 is CSVMALFSYEQYF. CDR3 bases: TGCAGCGTTATGGCTCTTTTTTCCTACGAGCAGTACTTC.

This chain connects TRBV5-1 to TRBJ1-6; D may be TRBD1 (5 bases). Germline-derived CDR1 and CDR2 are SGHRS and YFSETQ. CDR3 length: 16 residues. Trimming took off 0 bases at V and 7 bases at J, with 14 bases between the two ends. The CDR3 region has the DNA TGCGCCAGCAGCTTGGCCGAGGGGCCTACCAATTCACCCCTCCACTTT. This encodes CASSLAEGPTNSPLHF.

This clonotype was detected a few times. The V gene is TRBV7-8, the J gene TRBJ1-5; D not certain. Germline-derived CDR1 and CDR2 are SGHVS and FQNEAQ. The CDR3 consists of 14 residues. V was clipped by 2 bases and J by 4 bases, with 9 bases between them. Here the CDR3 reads CASSLLERNQPQHF. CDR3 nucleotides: TGTGCCAGCAGCTTATTAGAGCGAAATCAGCCCCAGCATTTT.

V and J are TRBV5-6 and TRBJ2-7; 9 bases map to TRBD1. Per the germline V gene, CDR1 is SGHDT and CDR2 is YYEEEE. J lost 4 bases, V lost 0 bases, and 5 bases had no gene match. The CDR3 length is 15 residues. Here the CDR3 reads CASSLAGTGMYEQYF. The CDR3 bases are TGTGCCAGCAGCTTGGCAGGGACAGGGATGTACGAGCAGTACTTC.

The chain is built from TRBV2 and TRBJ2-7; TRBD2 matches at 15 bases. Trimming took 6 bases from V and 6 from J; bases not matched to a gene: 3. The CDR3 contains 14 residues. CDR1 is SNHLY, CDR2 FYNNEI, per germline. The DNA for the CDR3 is TGTGCCAGCAGGGGGACTAGCGGGAGGAGCGAGCAGTACTTC. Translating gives CASRGTSGRSEQYF.

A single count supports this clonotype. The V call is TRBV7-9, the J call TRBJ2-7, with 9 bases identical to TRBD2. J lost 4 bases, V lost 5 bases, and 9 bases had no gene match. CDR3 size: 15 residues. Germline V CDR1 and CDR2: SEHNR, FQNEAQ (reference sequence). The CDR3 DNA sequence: TGTGCCAGCAGCCGCGGGGGGGGCGCGAAGTACGAGCAGTACTTC. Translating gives CASSRGGGAKYEQYF.

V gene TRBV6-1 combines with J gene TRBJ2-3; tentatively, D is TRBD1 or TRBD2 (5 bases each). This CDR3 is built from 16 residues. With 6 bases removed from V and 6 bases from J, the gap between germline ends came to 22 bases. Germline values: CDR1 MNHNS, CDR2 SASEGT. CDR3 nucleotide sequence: TGTGCCAGCAGCTCCCCACGCTCGGAAGGGACCGATACGCAGTATTTT. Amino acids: CASSSPRSEGTDTQYF.

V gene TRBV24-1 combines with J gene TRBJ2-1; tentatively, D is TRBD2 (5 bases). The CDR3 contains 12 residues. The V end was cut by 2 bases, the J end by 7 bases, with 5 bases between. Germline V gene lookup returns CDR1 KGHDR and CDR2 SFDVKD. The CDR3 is CATSDSGNEQFF. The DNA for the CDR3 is TGTGCCACCAGTGATTCGGGGAATGAGCAGTTCTTC.

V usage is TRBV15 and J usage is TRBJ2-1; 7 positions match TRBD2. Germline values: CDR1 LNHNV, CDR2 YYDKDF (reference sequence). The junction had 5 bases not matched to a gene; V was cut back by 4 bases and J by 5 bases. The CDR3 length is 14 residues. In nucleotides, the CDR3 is TGTGCCACCAGCACAGGGACTAAGAACAATGAGCAGTTCTTC. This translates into CATSTGTKNNEQFF.

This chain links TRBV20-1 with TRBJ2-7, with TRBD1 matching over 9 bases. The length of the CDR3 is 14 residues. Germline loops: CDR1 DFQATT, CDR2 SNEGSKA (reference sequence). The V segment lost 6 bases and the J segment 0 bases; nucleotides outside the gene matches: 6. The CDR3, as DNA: TGCAGTGCGAACCGGGACAGGGTCTCCTACGAGCAGTACTTC. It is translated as CSANRDRVSYEQYF.

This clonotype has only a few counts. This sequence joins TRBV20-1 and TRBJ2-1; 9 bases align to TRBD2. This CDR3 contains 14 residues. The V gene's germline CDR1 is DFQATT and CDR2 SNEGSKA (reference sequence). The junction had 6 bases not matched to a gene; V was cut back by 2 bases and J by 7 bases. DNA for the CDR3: TGCAGTGCTAGACCGGCGGGAGGGCCAAATGAGCAGTTCTTC. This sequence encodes CSARPAGGPNEQFF.